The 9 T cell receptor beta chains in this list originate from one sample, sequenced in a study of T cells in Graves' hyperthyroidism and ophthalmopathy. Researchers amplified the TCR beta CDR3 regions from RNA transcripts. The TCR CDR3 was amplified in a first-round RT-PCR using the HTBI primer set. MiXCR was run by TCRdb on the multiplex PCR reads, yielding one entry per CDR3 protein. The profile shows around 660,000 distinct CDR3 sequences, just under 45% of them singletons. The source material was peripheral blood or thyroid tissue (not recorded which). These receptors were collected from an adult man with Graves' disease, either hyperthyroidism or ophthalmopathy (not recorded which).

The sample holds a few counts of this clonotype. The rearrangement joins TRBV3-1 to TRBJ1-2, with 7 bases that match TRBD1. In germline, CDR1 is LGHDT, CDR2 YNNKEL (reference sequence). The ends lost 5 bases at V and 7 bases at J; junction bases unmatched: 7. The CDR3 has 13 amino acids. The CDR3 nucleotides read TGTGCCAGCAGCGACGACAGGGCGTTTGGCTACACCTTC. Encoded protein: CASSDDRAFGYTF.

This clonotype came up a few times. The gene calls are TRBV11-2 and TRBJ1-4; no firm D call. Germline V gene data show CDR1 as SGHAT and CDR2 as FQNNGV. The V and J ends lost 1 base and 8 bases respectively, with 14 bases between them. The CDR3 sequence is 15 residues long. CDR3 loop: CASSLGEGFREKLFF. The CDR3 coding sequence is TGTGCCAGCAGCTTAGGGGAGGGATTTCGAGAAAAACTGTTTTTT.

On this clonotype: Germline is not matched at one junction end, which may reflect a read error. The CDR3 nucleotides read TGCGCCAGCAGCCAAGAGGATGAAAAACTGTTTTTT. This gives the protein CASSQEDEKLFF. The rearrangement joins TRBV5-8 to TRBJ1-4; D is unclear. The CDR3 spans 12 residues. Germline assignment: CDR1 SGHTS and CDR2 YDEGEE.

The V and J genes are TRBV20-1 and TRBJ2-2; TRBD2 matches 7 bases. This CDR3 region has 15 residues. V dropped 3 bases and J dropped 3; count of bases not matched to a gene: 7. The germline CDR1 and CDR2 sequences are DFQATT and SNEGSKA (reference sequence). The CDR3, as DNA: TGCAGTGCTAGGGGCTCGCGGGGGTACACCGGGGAGCTGTTTTTT. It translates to CSARGSRGYTGELFF.

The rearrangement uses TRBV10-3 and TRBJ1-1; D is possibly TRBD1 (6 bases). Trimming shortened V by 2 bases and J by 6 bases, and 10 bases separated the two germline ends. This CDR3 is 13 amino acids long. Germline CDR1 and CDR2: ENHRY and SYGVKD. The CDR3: CAISEAGEAEAFF. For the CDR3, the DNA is TGTGCCATCAGTGAGGCAGGGGAGGCTGAAGCTTTCTTT.

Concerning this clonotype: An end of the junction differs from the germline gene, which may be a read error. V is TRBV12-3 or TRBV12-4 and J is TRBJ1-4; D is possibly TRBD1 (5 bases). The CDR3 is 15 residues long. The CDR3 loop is CAISESGTWDEKLFF. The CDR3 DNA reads TGTGCCATCAGTGAGTCCGGGACCTGGGACGAAAAACTGTTTTTT.

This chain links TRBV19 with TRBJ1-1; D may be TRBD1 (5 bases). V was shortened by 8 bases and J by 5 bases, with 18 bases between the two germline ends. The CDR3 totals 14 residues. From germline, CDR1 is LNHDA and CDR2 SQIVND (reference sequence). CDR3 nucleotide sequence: TGTGCCAGTCGAGAGGGAGGGGATCAAACTGAAGCTTTCTTT. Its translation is CASREGGDQTEAFF.

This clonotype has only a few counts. In DNA, the CDR3 is TGTGCCAGCAAGACCCTCGGGTACCAAGAGACCCAGTACTTC. Encoded protein: CASKTLGYQETQYF. The V gene is TRBV12-3 or TRBV12-4, the J gene TRBJ2-5; unclear D gene. With 7 bases removed from V and 0 bases from J, the gap between germline ends came to 12 bases. The CDR3 runs to 14 residues.

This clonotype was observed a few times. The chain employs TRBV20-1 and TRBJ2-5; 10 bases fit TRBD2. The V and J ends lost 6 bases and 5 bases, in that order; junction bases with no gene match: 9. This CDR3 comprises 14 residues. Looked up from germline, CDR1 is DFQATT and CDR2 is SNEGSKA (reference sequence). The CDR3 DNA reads TGCAGTGCCAAACCGGGACTAGCGACCGAGACCCAGTACTTC. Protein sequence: CSAKPGLATETQYF.